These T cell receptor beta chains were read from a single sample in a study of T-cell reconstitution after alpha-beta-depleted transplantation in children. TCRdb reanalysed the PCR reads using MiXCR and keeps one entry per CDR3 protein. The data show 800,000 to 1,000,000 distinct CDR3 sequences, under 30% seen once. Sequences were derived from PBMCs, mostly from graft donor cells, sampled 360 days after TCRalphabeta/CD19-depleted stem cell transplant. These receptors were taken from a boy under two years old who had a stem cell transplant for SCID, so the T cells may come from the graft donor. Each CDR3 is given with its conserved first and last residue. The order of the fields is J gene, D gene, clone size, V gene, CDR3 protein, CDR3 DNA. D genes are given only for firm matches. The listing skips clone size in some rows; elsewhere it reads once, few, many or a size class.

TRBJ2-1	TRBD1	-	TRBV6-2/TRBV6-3	CASSSFTGERYNEQFF	TGTGCCAGCAGTTCCTTTACAGGGGAACGCTACAATGAGCAGTTCTTC
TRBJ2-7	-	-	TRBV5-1	CASSLGPWSGRTYEQYF	TGCGCCAGCAGCTTGGGCCCCTGGAGTGGGAGGACCTACGAGCAGTACTTC
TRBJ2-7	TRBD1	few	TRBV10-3	CAISEGDRGRNEQYF	TGTGCCATCAGTGAGGGGGACAGGGGGCGTAACGAGCAGTACTTC
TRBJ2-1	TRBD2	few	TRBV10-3	CAISESTGGGKYNEQFF	TGTGCCATCAGTGAGTCGACGGGGGGGGGCAAGTACAATGAGCAGTTCTTC
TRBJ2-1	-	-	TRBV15	CATRKDSPSYNEQFF	TGTGCCACCCGAAAGGACTCGCCTTCCTACAATGAGCAGTTCTTC
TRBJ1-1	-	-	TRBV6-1	CASTPVGHLNTEAFF	TGTGCCAGCACCCCGGTTGGACACCTGAACACTGAAGCTTTCTTT
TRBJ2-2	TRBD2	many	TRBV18	CASSPRLAGNTGELFF	TGTGCCAGCTCACCACGGCTAGCGGGGAACACCGGGGAGCTGTTTTTT
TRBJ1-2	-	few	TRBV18	CASSAEQGPYGYTF	TGTGCCAGCTCAGCGGAACAGGGTCCCTATGGCTACACCTTC
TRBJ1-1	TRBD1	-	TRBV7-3	CASSLKGTGTEAFF	TGTGCCAGCAGCTTAAAGGGGACAGGGACTGAAGCTTTCTTT
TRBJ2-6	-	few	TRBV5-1	CASSSRDVGANVLTF	TGCGCCAGCAGCTCAAGGGATGTTGGGGCCAACGTCCTGACTTTC
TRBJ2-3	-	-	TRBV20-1	CSASPDPISDTQYF	TGCAGTGCTAGTCCCGACCCGATCTCGGATACGCAGTATTTT
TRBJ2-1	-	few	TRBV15	CATSRDYYGINEQFF	TGTGCCACCAGCAGAGATTATTATGGGATCAATGAGCAGTTCTTC
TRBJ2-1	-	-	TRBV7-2	CASSLDLSHEQFF	TGTGCCAGCAGCTTAGATCTCTCCCACGAGCAGTTCTTC
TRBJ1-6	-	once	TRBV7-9	CASSPGTQLNSPLHF	TGTGCCAGCAGCCCTGGGACCCAGCTCAATTCACCCCTCCACTTT
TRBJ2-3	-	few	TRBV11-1	CASSLPQTLTASTDTQYF	TGTGCCAGCAGCTTACCTCAAACCCTGACAGCTAGCACAGATACGCAGTATTTT
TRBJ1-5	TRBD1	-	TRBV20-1	CSASGPGGGSNQPQHF	TGCAGTGCTAGCGGCCCAGGGGGAGGTAGCAATCAGCCCCAGCATTTT
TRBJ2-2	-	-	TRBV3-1	CASRPAGRLNTGELFF	TGTGCCAGCAGACCCGCGGGGAGACTAAACACCGGGGAGCTGTTTTTT
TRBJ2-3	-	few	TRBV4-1	CASSPRGPATGTDTQYF	TGCGCCAGCAGCCCCCGGGGCCCCGCTACTGGCACAGATACGCAGTATTTT
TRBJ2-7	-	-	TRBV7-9	CASSFSPGTEQYF	TGTGCCAGCAGCTTTTCTCCAGGGACCGAGCAGTACTTC
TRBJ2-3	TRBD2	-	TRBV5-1	CASSLAATSETDTQYF	TGCGCCAGCAGCTTAGCGGCGACTAGCGAAACAGATACGCAGTATTTT
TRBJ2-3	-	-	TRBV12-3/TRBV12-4	CASSSSRADTQYF	TGTGCCAGCAGTTCCTCGAGGGCAGATACGCAGTATTTT
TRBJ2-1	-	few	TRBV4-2	CASSQAVGYEQFF	TGTGCCAGCAGCCAAGCAGTGGGCTATGAGCAGTTCTTC
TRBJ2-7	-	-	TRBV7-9	CASSLEASGREQYF	TGTGCCAGCAGCTTAGAGGCCTCGGGACGCGAGCAGTACTTC
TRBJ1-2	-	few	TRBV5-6	CASSHGGPHGYTF	TGTGCCAGCAGCCACGGGGGCCCTCATGGCTACACCTTC
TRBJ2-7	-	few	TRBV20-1	CSASGQGIPFEQYF	TGCAGTGCCAGCGGGCAGGGAATCCCTTTTGAGCAGTACTTC
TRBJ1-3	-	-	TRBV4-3	CASSQRSVSSSGNTIYF	TGCGCCAGCAGCCAGCGTTCTGTATCATCCTCTGGAAACACCATATATTTT
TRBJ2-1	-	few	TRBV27	CASSFDRYYNEQFF	TGTGCCAGCAGTTTCGACAGGTACTACAATGAGCAGTTCTTC
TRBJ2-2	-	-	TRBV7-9	CASSLVQLSGELFF	TGTGCCAGCAGCTTAGTACAGTTATCCGGGGAGCTGTTTTTT
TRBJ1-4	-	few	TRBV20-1	CSAMTSGSATNEKLFF	TGCAGTGCTATGACCTCTGGATCTGCAACTAATGAAAAACTGTTTTTT
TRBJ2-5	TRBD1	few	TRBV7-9	CASSLSGTAQETQYF	TGTGCCAGCAGCTTGTCAGGGACAGCACAAGAGACCCAGTACTTC
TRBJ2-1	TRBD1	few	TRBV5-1	CASSLADSGQTRVF	TGCGCCAGCAGCTTGGCTGATTCGGGACAGACTCGTGTCTTC
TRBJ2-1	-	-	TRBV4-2	CASSQVLWGNNEQFF	TGTGCCAGCAGCCAAGTCCTATGGGGGAACAATGAGCAGTTCTTC
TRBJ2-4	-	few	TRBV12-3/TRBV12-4	CASTQRGGLAKNIQYF	TGTGCCAGTACTCAAAGGGGGGGATTAGCCAAAAACATTCAGTACTTC
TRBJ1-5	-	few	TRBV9	CASGDGNSNQPQHF	TGTGCCAGCGGGGACGGCAATAGCAATCAGCCCCAGCATTTT
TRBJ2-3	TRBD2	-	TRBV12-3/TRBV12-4	CASTLAGDTDTQYF	TGTGCCAGCACCCTAGCGGGGGACACAGATACGCAGTATTTT
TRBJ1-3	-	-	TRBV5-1	CASSVTPDSSGNTIYF	TGCGCCAGCAGCGTTACTCCCGACAGCTCTGGAAACACCATATATTTT
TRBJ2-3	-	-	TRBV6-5	CASSYWGQAADTQYF	TGTGCCAGCAGTTACTGGGGGCAGGCCGCAGATACGCAGTATTTT
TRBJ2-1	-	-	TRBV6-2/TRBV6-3	CASSYAAFLEQFF	TGTGCCAGCAGTTACGCCGCCTTCCTGGAGCAGTTCTTC
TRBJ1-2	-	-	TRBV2	CASSEARGRLGYGYTF	TGTGCCAGCAGTGAAGCCCGCGGGAGGTTGGGCTATGGCTACACCTTC
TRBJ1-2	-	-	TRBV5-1	CASSLAGAVVDYGYTF	TGCGCCAGCAGCTTGGCGGGGGCAGTGGTAGACTATGGCTACACCTTC
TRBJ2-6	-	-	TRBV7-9	CASSSSVRNYRISGANVLTF	TGTGCCAGCAGCTCCTCGGTCAGAAACTACCGAATCTCTGGGGCCAACGTCCTGACTTTC
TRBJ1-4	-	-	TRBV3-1	CASSPTTTTNEKLFF	TGTGCCAGCAGCCCAACGACCACAACTAATGAAAAACTGTTTTTT
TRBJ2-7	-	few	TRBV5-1	CASAEGGQVGEQYF	TGCGCCAGCGCGGAAGGGGGGCAGGTGGGGGAGCAGTACTTC
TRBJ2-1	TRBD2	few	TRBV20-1	CSLATGTSRSNEQFF	TGCAGTCTCGCAACCGGGACTAGCAGATCAAATGAGCAGTTCTTC
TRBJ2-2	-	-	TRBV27	CASSFRGAGTGELFF	TGTGCCAGCAGTTTTCGGGGGGCCGGCACCGGGGAGCTGTTTTTT
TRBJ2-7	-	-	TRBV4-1	CASSQVGVGGRGHEQYF	TGCGCCAGCAGCCAAGTAGGTGTGGGCGGCAGGGGCCACGAGCAGTACTTC
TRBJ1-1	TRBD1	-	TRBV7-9	CASTRDRGLGAFF	TGTGCCAGCACCCGAGACAGGGGGCTCGGAGCTTTCTTT
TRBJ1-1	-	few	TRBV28	CASRGNIEEAFF	TGTGCCAGCAGGGGGAACATCGAGGAAGCTTTCTTT
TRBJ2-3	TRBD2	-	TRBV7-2	CASSLAPTSGGGSGTQYF	TGTGCCAGCAGCTTAGCGCCGACTAGCGGGGGGGGCTCGGGTACGCAGTATTTT
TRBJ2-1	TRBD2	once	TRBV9	CASSILAGANYNEQFF	TGTGCCAGCAGCATTCTAGCGGGGGCCAACTACAATGAGCAGTTCTTC
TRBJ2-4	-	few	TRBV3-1	CASSDLLAKNIQYF	TGTGCCAGCAGCGACCTACTAGCCAAAAACATTCAGTACTTC
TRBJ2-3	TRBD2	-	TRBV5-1	CASSLTASGGPRPDTQYF	TGCGCCAGCAGCTTGACGGCTAGCGGGGGGCCGCGTCCAGATACGCAGTATTTT
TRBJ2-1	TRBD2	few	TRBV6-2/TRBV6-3	CASSYGGLGNGGGSHLGRQFF	TGTGCCAGCAGTTACGGGGGTCTAGGAAATGGCGGGGGGTCCCACCTTGGTAGGCAGTTCTTC